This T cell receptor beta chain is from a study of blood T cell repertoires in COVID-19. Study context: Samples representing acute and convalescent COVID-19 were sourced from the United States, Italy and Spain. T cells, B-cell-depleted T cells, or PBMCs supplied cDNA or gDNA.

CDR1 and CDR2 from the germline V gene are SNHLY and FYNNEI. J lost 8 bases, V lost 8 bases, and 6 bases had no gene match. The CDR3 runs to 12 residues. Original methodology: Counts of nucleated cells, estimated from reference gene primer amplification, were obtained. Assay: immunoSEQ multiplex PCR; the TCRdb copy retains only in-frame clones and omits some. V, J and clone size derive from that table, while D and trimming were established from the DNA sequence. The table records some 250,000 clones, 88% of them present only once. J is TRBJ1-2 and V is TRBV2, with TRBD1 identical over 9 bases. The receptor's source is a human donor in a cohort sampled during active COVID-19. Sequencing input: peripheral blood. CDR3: CASGGDRDGYTF. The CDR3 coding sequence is TGTGCCAGCGGGGGGGACAGGGACGGCTACACCTTC.